Detailed here is one TCR beta chain. Its antigen is currently unknown. General study results and limits: In terms of TCR gene usage, tumor memory CD4+ T cells clustered together with blood and lymph node memory CD4+ cells, as well as with lymph node naive CD4+ cells.

Cells sorted as Tregs were CD4+, CD25+ and CD127-/low. TCRdb recomputed calls from the 5' RACE reads with MiXCR, one row per CDR3 protein. Here the sample spans approximately 50,000 distinct CDR3 sequences, roughly 20% being singletons. The CDR3 runs to 14 residues. Germline CDR1 is SEHNR and CDR2 is FQNEAQ (reference sequence). The V segment lost 4 bases and the J segment 3 bases; nucleotides outside the gene matches: 1. The chain recombines TRBV7-9 with TRBJ2-4, with 9 positions matching TRBD1. The sample comprised tumor-infiltrating Tregs sorted from the breast tumor. The clonotype comes from a female donor with breast cancer. CDR3 in DNA: TGTGCCAGCAGCTCGGACAGGGGCAAAAACATTCAGTACTTC. It is translated as CASSSDRGKNIQYF.